The clone carrying this TCR beta chain was detected a few times. No antigen is known for it. The CDR3 runs 14 residues. Germline loops: CDR1 SGHTA, CDR2 FQGNSA. V dropped 1 base and J dropped 2 bases, with 8 bases sitting between them. These data come from a study of CD8 T cells in ankylosing spondylitis. Study findings and constraints: A motif of several highly homologous TCR beta variants was seen as apparently characteristic of ankylosing spondylitis blood.

One entry per CDR3 protein results from TCRdb running MiXCR on the 5' RACE reads. There are 390,000 or so distinct CDR3 sequences in the sample; approximately 20% occur only once, and about a sixth lies in the top ten. Sequenced material: blood, either unsorted or a sorted T cell fraction (not recorded which). The V call is TRBV7-2, the J call TRBJ1-1; D not resolved. This sequence originates from a male donor with ankylosing spondylitis. The chain's CDR3 is CASSLVAENTEAFF. As DNA, the CDR3 is TGTGCCAGCAGCTTAGTTGCGGAAAACACTGAAGCTTTCTTT.